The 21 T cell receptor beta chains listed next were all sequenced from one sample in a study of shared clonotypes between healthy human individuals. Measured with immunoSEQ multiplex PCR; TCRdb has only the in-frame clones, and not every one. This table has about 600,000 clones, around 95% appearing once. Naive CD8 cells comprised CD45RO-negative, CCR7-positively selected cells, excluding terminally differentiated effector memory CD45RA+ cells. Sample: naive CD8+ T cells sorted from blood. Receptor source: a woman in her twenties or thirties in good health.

The CDR3, as DNA: TGTGCCAGCAGCTTAGCGGGACTAGCCATCCATGAGCAGTTCTTC. Its translation: CASSLAGLAIHEQFF. V gene TRBV13 combines with J gene TRBJ2-1; 9 bases are a match to TRBD2. CDR3 size: 15 residues. Unmatched junction bases numbered 6, after V lost 1 base and J lost 8 bases. In germline, CDR1 is PRHDT, CDR2 FYEKMQ (reference sequence).

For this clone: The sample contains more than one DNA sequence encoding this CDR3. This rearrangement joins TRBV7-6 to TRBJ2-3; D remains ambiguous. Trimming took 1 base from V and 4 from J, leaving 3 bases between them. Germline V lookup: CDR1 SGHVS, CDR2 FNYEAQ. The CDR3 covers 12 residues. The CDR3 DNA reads TGTGCCAGCAGCTTAGGGGCAGATACGCAGTATTTT. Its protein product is CASSLGADTQYF. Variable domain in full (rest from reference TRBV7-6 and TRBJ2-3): GAGVSQSPRYKVTKRGQDVALRCDPISGHVSLYWYRQALGQGPEFLTYFNYEAQQDKSGLPNDRFSAERPEGSISTLTIQRTEQRDSAMYRCASSLGADTQYFGPGTRLTVL.

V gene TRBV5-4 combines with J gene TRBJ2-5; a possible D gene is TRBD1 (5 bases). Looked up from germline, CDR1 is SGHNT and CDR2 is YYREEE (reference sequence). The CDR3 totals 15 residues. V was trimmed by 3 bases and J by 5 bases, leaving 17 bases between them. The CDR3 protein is CASSSPDTPGETQYF. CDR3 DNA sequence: TGTGCCAGCAGCTCACCGGACACCCCAGGGGAGACCCAGTACTTC.

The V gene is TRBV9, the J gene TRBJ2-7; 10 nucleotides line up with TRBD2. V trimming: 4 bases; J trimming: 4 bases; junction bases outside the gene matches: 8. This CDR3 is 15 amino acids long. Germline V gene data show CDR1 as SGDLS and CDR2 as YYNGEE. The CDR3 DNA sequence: TGTGCCAGCAGCTATGGACTAGCGGAGCATTACGAGCAGTACTTC. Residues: CASSYGLAEHYEQYF.

In DNA, the CDR3 is TGTGCCAGCCACAAATTTCCCACAGGGAGCATCCCCTACGAGCAGTACTTC. Its translation is CASHKFPTGSIPYEQYF. The genes are TRBV21-1 and TRBJ2-7; no DNA check was done on the table's D call, TRBD1. TRBV21-1 is given as a pseudogene. This CDR3 has 17 residues.

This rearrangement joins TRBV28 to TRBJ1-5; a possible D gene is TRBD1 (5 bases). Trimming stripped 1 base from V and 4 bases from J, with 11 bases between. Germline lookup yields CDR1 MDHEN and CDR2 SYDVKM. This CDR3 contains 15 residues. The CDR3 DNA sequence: TGTGCCAGCAGTTTATTACGGGGCGGAAATCAGCCCCAGCATTTT. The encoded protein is CASSLLRGGNQPQHF. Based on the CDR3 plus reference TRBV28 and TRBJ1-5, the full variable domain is DVKVTQSSRYLVKRTGEKVFLECVQDMDHENMFWYRQDPGLGLRLIYFSYDVKMKEKGDIPEGYSVSREKKERFSLILESASTNQTSMYLCASSLLRGGNQPQHFGDGTRLSIL.

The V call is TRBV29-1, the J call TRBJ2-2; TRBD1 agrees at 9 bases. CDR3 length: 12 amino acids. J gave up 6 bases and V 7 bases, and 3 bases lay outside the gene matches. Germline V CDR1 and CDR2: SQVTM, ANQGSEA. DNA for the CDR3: TGCAGCGGACAGGGGGGGGCCGGGGAGCTGTTTTTT. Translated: CSGQGGAGELFF.

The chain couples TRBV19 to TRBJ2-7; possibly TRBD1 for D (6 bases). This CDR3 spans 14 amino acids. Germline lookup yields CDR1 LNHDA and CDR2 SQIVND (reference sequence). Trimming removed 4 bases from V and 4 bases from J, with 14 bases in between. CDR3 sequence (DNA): TGTGCCAGTAGTAGACGACAGGACTCGTACGAGCAGTACTTC. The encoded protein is CASSRRQDSYEQYF.

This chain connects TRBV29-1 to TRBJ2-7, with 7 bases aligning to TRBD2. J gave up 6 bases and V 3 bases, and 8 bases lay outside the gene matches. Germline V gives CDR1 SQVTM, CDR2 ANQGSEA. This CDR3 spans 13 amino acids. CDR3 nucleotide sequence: TGCAGCGTTGAGTCGGGGGGAGAAGTCGAGCAGTACTTC. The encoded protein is CSVESGGEVEQYF.

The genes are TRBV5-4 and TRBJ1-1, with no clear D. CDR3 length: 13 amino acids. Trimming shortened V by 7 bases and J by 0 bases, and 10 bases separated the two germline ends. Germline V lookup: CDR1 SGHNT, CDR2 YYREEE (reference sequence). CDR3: CASRSLMNTEAFF. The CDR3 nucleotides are TGTGCCAGCCGCAGTTTAATGAACACTGAAGCTTTCTTT.

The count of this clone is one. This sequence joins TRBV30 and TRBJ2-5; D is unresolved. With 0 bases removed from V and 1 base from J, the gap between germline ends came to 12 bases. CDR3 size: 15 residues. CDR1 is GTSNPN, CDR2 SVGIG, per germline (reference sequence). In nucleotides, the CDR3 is TGTGCCTGGAGTGTAGTCGCTCGGAGCCAAGAGACCCAGTACTTC. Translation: CAWSVVARSQETQYF.

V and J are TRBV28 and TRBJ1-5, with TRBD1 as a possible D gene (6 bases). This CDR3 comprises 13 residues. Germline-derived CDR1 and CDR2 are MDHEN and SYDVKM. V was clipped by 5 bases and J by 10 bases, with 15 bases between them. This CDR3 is CASSPHRGGPQHF. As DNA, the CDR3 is TGTGCCAGCAGTCCCCATCGGGGGGGCCCCCAGCATTTT.

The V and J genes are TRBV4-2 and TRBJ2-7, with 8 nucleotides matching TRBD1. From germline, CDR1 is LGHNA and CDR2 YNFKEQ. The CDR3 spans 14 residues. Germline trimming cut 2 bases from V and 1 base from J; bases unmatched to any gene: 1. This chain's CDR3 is CASSQTGGSYEQYF. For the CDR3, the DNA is TGTGCCAGCAGCCAAACAGGGGGATCCTACGAGCAGTACTTC.

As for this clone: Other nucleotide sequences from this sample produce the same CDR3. CDR3 nucleotide sequence: TGTGCCAGTAGTCCGGCGGGAGGTCCCTACGAGCAGTACTTC. Translating it yields CASSPAGGPYEQYF. The chain employs TRBV19 and TRBJ2-7; TRBD2 aligns across 8 bases. V dropped 5 bases and J dropped 2; count of bases not matched to a gene: 5. Germline V gene data show CDR1 as LNHDA and CDR2 as SQIVND (reference sequence). There are 14 residues in the CDR3.

The CDR3 loop is CASSYEPGQSNEKLFF. The CDR3 DNA sequence: TGTGCCAGCAGTTACGAGCCGGGACAGAGTAATGAAAAACTGTTTTTT. The genes are TRBV6-5 and TRBJ1-4; TRBD1 matches 7 bases. Germline V gene data show CDR1 as MNHEY and CDR2 as SVGAGI. The V segment lost 2 bases and the J segment 4 bases; nucleotides outside the gene matches: 7. There are 16 residues in the CDR3.

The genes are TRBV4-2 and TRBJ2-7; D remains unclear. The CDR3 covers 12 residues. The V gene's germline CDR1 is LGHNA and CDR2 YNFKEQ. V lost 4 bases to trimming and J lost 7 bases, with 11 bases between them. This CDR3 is CASSLGTAEQYF. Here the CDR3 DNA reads TGTGCCAGCAGCCTCGGAACAGCTGAGCAGTACTTC.

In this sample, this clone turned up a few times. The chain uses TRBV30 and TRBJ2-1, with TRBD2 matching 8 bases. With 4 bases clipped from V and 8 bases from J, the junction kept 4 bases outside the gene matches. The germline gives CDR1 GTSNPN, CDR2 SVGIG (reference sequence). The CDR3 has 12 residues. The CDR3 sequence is CAWNGAGDEQFF. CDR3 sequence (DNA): TGTGCCTGGAATGGAGCGGGAGATGAGCAGTTCTTC.

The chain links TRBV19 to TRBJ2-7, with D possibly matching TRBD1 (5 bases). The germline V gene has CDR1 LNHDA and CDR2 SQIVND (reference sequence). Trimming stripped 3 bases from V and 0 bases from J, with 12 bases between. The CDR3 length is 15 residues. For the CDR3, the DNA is TGTGCCAGTAGTATTTCGACAGAACTCTCCTACGAGCAGTACTTC. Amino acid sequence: CASSISTELSYEQYF.

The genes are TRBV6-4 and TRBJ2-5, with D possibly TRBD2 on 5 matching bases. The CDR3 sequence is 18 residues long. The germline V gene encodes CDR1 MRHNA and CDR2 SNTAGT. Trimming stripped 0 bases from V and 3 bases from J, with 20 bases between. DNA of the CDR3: TGTGCCAGCAGTGACTCGTGGATAGCGACTACAATAAAAGAGACCCAGTACTTC. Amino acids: CASSDSWIATTIKETQYF.

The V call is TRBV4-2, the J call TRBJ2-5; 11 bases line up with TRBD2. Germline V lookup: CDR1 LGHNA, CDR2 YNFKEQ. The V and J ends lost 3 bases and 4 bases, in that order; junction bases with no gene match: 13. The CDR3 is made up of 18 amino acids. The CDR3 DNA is TGTGCCAGCAGCCAGGTGACTAGCGGGAAAAGATGGGGAGAGACCCAGTACTTC. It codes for CASSQVTSGKRWGETQYF.

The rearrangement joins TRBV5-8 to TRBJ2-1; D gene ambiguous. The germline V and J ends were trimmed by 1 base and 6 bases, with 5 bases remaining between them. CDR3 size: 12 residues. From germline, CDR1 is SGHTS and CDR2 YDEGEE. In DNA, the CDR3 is TGTGCCAGCAGCTTGTTGGCCAATGAGCAGTTCTTC. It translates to CASSLLANEQFF.